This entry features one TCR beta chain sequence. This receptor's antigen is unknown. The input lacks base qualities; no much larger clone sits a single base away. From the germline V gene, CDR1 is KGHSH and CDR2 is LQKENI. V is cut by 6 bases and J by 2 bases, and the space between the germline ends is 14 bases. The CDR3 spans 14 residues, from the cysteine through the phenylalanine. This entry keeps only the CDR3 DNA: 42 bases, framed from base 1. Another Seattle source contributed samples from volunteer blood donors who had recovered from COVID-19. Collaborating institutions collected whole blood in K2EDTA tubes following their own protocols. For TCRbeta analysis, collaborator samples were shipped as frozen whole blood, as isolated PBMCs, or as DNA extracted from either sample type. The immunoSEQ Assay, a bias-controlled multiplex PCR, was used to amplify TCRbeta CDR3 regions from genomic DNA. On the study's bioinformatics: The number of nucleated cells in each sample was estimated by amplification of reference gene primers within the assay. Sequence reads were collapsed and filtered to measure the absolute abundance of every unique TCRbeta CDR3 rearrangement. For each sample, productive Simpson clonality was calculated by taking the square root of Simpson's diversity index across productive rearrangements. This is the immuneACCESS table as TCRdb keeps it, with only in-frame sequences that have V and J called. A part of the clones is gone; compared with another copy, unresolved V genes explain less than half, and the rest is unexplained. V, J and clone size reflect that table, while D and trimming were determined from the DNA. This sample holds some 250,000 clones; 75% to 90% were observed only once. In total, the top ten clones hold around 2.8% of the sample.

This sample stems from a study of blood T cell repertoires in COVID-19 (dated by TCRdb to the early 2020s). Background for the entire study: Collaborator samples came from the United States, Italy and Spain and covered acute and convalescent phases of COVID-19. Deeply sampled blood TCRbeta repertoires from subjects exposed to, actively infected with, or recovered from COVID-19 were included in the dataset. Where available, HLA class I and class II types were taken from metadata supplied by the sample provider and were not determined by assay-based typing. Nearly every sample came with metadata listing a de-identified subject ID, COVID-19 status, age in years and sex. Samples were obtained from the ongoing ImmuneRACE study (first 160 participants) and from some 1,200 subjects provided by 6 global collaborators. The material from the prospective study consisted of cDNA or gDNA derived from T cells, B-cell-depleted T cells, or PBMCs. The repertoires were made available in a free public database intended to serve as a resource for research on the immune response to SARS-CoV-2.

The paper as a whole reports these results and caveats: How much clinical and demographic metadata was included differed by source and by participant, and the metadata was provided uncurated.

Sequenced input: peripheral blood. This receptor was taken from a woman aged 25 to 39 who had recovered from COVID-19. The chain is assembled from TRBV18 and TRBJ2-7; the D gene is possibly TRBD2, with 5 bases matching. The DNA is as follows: TGTGCCAGCTCCGCCGTTTCCGGGGCCTACGAGCAGTACTTC. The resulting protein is CASSAVSGAYEQYF.